The T cell receptor beta chain under discussion was sequenced for a study of blood T cell repertoires in COVID-19. Produced via immunoSEQ multiplex PCR; TCRdb's table is partial and in-frame only. The data show around 140,000 clones, 88% seen once. Germline loops: CDR1 SGHTA, CDR2 FQGNSA. The CDR3 sequence is 13 residues long. V lost 3 bases and J 3 bases, leaving 8 bases between the germline ends. This sequence joins TRBV7-2 and TRBJ1-2; D might be TRBD1 (6 bases). This receptor was taken from a human donor with COVID-19, enrolled during active disease. The donor label of this sample is uncertain. Sequenced material: peripheral blood. Here the CDR3 DNA reads TGTGCCAGCAGCTTTAGACAGGACTATGGCTACACCTTC. It codes for CASSFRQDYGYTF.